This TCR beta chain was sequenced for a study of cytomegalovirus exposure and HLA in healthy donors. A multiplex PCR was run with 60 Vbeta primers and 13 Jbeta primers. Here immunoSEQ multiplex PCR was the method, and the copy in TCRdb shows in-frame clones only, minus some. The sample yields more than 120,000 clones, around 86% seen once. The source is a woman in her twenties or thirties in good health and CMV-seronegative. The sequenced material came from PBMCs.

CDR3 nucleotide sequence: TGTGCCAGTAGTATAGCTGCGGCCCCCTCCTACAATGAGCAGTTCTTC. It encodes CASSIAAAPSYNEQFF. The V gene is TRBV19, the J gene TRBJ2-1; D not resolved. Trimming shortened V by 1 base and J by 0 bases, and 10 bases separated the two germline ends. The CDR3 is 16 amino acids. Germline V CDR1 and CDR2: LNHDA, SQIVND (reference sequence). The full variable domain, in which reference TRBV19 and TRBJ2-1 provide the parts outside the CDR3, is DGGITQSPKYLFRKEGQNVTLSCEQNLNHDAMYWYRQDPGQGLRLIYYSQIVNDFQKGDIAEGYSVSREKKESFPLTVTSAQKNPTAFYLCASSIAAAPSYNEQFFGPGTRLTVL.